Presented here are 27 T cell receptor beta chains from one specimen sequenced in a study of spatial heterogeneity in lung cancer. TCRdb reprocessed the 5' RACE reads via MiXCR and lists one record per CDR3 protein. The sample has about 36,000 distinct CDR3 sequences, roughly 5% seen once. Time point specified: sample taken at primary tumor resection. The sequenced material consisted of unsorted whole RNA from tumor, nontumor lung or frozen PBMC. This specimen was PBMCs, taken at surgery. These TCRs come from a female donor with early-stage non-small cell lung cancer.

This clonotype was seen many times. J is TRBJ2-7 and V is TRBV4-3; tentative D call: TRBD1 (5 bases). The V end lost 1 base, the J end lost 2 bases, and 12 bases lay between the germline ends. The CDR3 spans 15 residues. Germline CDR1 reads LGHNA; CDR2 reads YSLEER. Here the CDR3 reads CASSQALEGAYEQYF. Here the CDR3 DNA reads TGCGCCAGCAGCCAAGCTCTAGAAGGGGCCTACGAGCAGTACTTC.

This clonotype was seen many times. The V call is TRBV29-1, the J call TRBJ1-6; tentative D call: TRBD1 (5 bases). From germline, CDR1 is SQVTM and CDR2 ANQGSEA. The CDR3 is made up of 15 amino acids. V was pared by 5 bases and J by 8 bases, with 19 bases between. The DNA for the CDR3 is TGCAGCGTTTTGGAGGGAGGGGCCGCCTATTCACCCCTCCACTTT. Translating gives CSVLEGGAAYSPLHF.

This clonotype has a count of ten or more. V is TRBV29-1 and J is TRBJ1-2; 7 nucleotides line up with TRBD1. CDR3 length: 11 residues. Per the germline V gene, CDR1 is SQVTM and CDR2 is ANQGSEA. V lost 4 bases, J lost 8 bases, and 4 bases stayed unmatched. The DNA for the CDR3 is TGCAGCGTTGGGTTGACAGGGGGCTACACCTTC. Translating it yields CSVGLTGGYTF.

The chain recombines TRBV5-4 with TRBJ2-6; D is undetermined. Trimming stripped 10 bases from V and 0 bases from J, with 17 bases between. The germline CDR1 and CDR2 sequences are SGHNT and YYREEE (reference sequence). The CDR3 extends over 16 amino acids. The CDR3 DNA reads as TGTGCCCTAGGACGGCAGACTTCCTCTGGGGCCAACGTCCTGACTTTC. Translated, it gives CALGRQTSSGANVLTF.

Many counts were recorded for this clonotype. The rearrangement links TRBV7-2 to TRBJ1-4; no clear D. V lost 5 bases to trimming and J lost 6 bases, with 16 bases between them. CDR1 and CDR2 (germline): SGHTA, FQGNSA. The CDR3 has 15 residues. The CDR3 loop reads CASSRRRAGDEKLFF. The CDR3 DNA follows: TGTGCCAGCAGCCGTCGGCGGGCAGGAGATGAAAAACTGTTTTTT.

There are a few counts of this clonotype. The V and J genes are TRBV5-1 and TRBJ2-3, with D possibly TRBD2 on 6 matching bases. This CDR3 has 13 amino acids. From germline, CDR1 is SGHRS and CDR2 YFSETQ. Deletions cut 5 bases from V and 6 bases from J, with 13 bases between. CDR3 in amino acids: CASSFTSYDTQYF. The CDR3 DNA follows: TGCGCCAGCAGTTTCACTAGCTATGATACGCAGTATTTT. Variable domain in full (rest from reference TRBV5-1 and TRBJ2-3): KAGVTQTPRYLIKTRGQQVTLSCSPISGHRSVSWYQQTPGQGLQFLFEYFSETQRNKGNFPGRFSGRQFSNSRSEMNVSTLELGDSALYLCASSFTSYDTQYFGPGTRLTVL.

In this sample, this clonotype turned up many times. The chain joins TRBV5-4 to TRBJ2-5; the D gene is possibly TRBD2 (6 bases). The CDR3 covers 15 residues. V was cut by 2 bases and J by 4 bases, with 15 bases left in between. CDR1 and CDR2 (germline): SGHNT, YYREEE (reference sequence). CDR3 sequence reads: CASSLPRGAAETQYF. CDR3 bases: TGTGCCAGCAGCTTACCCCGCGGGGCTGCAGAGACCCAGTACTTC.

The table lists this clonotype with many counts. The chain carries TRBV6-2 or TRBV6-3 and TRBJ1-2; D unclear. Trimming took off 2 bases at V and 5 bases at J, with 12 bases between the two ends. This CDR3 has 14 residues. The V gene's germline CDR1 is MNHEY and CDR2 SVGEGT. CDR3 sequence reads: CASSYNPQTYGYTF. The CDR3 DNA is TGTGCCAGCAGTTACAATCCACAGACGTATGGCTACACCTTC.

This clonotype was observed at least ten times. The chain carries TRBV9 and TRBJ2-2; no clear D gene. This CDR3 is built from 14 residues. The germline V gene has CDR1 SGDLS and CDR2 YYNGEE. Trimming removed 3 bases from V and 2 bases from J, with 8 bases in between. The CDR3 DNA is TGTGCCAGCAGCGGGACCCTTAACACCGGGGAGCTGTTTTTT. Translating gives CASSGTLNTGELFF.

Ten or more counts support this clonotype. In DNA, the CDR3 is TGCAGTGCTCCCTCGGTCGGCGGGGAAGAGACCCAGTACTTC. It yields the protein CSAPSVGGEETQYF. V and J are TRBV20-1 and TRBJ2-5, with a weak D call TRBD2 (6 bases). The length of the CDR3 is 14 residues. CDR1 is DFQATT, CDR2 SNEGSKA, per germline (reference sequence). Trimming took 5 bases from V and 3 from J, leaving 16 bases between them.

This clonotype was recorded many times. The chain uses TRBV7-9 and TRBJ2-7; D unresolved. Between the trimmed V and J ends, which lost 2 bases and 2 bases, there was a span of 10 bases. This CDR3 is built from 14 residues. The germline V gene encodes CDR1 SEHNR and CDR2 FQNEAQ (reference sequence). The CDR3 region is CASSLTGPPYEQYF. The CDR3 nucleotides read TGTGCCAGCAGCTTAACCGGACCGCCCTACGAGCAGTACTTC.

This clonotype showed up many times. The CDR3 DNA is TGCGCCAGCAGCTTAGCCGAGAACACTGAAGCTTTCTTT. It translates to CASSLAENTEAFF. The rearrangement links TRBV5-1 to TRBJ1-1; no reliable D call. Trimming pared 2 bases from V and 1 base from J, leaving 6 bases between. This CDR3 contains 13 residues. CDR1 is SGHRS, CDR2 YFSETQ, per germline. The full variable domain, with the rest looked up from reference TRBV5-1 and TRBJ1-1, is KAGVTQTPRYLIKTRGQQVTLSCSPISGHRSVSWYQQTPGQGLQFLFEYFSETQRNKGNFPGRFSGRQFSNSRSEMNVSTLELGDSALYLCASSLAENTEAFFGQGTRLTVV.

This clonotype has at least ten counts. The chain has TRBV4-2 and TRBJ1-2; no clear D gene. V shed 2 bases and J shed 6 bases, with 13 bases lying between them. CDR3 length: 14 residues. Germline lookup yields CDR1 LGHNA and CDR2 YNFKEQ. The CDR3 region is CASSQRAGADGYTF. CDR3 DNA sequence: TGTGCCAGCAGCCAACGGGCTGGAGCGGATGGCTACACCTTC.

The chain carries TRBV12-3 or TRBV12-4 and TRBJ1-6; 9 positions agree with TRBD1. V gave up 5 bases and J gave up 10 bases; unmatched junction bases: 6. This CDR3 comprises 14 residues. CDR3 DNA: TGTGCCAGCAGTCGTACAGGGGGCCGGTCACCCCTCCACTTT. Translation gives CASSRTGGRSPLHF.

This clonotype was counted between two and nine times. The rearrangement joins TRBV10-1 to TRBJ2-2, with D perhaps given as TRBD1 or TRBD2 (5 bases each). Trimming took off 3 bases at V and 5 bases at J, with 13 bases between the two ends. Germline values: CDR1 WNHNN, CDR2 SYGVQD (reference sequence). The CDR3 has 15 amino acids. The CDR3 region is CASSDFLGETGELFF. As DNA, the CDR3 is TGCGCCAGCAGTGATTTTTTGGGGGAGACCGGGGAGCTGTTTTTT.

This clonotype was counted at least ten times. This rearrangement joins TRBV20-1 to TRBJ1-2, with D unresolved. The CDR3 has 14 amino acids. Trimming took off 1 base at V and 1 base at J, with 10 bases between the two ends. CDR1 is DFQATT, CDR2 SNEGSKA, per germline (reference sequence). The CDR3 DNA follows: TGCAGTGCTAGAGGGCAGTTGATTAACTATGGCTACACCTTC. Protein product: CSARGQLINYGYTF.

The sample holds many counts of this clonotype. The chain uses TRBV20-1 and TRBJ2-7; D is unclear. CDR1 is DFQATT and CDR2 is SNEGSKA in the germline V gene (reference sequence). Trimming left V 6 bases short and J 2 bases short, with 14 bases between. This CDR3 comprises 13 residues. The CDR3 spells CSARLIPAYEQYF. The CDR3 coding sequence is TGCAGTGCCCGGCTAATCCCAGCCTACGAGCAGTACTTC.

DNA for the CDR3: TGTGCCAGCAGCTCACGACAGGGGAGGATGGCAGATACGCAGTATTTT. Translated: CASSSRQGRMADTQYF. The chain has TRBV7-9 and TRBJ2-3; 8 nucleotides align to TRBD1. V was clipped by 4 bases and J by 4 bases; unmatched bases: 10. This CDR3 has 16 residues. Germline CDR1 and CDR2: SEHNR and FQNEAQ (reference sequence).

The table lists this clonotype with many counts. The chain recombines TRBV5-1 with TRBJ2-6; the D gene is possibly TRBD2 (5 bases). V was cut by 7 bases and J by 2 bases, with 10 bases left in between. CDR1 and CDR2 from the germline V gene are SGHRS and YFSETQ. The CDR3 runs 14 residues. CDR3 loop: CASGLDPGANVLTF. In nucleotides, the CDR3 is TGCGCCAGCGGACTTGACCCTGGGGCCAACGTCCTGACTTTC.

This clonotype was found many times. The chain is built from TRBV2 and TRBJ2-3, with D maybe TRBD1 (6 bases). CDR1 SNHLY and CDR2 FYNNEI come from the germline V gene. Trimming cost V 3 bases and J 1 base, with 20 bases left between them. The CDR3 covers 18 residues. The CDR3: CASSDIADWGPGTDTQYF. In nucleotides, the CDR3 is TGTGCCAGCAGTGATATCGCCGATTGGGGGCCCGGCACAGATACGCAGTATTTT.

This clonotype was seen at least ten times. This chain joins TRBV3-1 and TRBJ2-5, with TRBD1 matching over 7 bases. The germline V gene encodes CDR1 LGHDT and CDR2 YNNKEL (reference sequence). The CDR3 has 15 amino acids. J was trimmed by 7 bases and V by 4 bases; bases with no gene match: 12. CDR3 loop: CASSLGGRRRGTQYF. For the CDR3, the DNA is TGTGCCAGCAGCCTAGGGGGCAGAAGAAGAGGGACCCAGTACTTC.

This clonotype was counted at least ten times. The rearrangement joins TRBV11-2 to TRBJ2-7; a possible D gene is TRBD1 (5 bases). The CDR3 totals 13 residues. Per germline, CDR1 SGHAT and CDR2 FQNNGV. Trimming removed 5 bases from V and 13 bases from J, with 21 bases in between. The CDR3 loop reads CASSPRWGRVQYF. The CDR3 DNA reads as TGTGCCAGCAGCCCCCGCTGGGGCCGGGTCCAATACTTC.

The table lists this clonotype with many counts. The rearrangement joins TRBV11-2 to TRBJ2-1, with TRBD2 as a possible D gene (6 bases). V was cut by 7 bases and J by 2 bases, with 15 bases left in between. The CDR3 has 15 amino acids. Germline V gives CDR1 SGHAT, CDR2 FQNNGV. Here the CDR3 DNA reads TGTGCCAGCACGCCCGGGACTGCCACCTACAATGAGCAGTTCTTC. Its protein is CASTPGTATYNEQFF.

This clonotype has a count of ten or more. CDR3 nucleotides: TGTGCCAGCACTGTTGGCGTTACGAACACCGGGGAGCTGTTTTTT. Translation: CASTVGVTNTGELFF. The rearrangement joins TRBV2 to TRBJ2-2; D not certain. Trimming shortened V by 7 bases and J by 0 bases, and 12 bases separated the two germline ends. This CDR3 is 15 amino acids long. The germline gives CDR1 SNHLY, CDR2 FYNNEI.

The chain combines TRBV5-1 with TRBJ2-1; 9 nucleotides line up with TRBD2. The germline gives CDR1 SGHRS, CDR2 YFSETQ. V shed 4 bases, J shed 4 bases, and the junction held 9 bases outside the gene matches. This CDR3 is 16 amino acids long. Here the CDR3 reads CASSQSSLAGYNEQFF. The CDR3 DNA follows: TGCGCCAGCAGCCAGAGTTCACTAGCGGGTTACAATGAGCAGTTCTTC. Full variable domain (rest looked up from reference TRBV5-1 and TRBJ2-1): KAGVTQTPRYLIKTRGQQVTLSCSPISGHRSVSWYQQTPGQGLQFLFEYFSETQRNKGNFPGRFSGRQFSNSRSEMNVSTLELGDSALYLCASSQSSLAGYNEQFFGPGTRLTVL.

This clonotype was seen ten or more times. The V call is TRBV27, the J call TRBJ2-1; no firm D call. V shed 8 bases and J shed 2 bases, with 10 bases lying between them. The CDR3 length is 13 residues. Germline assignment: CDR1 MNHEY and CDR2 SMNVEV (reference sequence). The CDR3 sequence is CASGPSAYNEQFF. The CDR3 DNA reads TGTGCCAGCGGCCCCAGCGCCTACAATGAGCAGTTCTTC.

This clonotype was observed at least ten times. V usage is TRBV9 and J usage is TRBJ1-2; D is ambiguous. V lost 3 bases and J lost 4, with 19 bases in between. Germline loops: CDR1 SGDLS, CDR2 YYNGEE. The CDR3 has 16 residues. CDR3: CASSASSTEWPYGYTF. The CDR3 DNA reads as TGTGCCAGCAGCGCGTCCTCGACCGAGTGGCCCTATGGCTACACCTTC.